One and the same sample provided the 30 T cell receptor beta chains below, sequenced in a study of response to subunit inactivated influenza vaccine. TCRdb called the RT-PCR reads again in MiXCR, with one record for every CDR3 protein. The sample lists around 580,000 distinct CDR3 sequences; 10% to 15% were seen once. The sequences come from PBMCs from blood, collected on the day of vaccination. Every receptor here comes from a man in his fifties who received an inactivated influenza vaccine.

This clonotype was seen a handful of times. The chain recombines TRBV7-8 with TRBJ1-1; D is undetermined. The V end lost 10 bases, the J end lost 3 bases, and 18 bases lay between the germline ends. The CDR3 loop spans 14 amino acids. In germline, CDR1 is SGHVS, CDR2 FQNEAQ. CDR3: CATSRKAKDTEAFF. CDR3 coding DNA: TGTGCCACGTCTCGGAAGGCAAAAGACACTGAAGCTTTCTTT.

The CDR3 sequence is CASINAGGQGSTEAFF. In DNA form, the CDR3 reads TGTGCCAGCATCAACGCAGGAGGACAGGGAAGCACTGAAGCTTTCTTT. The chain employs TRBV25-1 and TRBJ1-1, with 8 nucleotides matching TRBD1. Trimming removed 7 bases from V and 4 bases from J; junction bases left unmatched: 14. The CDR3 runs 16 residues. From germline, CDR1 is MGHDK and CDR2 SYGVNS.

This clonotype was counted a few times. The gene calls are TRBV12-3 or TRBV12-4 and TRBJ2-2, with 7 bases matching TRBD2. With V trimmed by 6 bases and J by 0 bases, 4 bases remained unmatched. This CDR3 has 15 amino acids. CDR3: CASSRDYANTGELFF. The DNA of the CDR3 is TGTGCCAGCAGCAGGGACTACGCGAACACCGGGGAGCTGTTTTTT.

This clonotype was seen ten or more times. CDR3 amino acids: CASSMTGNNSPLHF. The CDR3 DNA is TGTGCCAGCAGTATGACAGGGAACAATTCACCCCTCCACTTT. The rearrangement joins TRBV6-1 to TRBJ1-6; 7 nucleotides match TRBD1. CDR1 and CDR2 from the germline V gene are MNHNS and SASEGT. The CDR3 length is 14 residues. V was pared by 5 bases and J by 7 bases, with 5 bases of the junction left unmatched.

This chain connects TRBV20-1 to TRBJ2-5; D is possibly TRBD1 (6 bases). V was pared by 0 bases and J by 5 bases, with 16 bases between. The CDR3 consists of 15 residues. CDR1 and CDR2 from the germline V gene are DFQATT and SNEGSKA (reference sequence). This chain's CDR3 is CSARDPNTGLETQYF. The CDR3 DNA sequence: TGCAGTGCTAGAGACCCCAACACAGGGTTGGAGACCCAGTACTTC.

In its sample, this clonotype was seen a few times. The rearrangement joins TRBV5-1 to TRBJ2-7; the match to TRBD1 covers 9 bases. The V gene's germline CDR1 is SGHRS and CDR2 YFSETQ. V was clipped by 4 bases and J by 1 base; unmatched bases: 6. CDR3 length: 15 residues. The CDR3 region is CASSKTGGGSYEQYF. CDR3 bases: TGCGCCAGCAGCAAGACAGGGGGTGGATCCTACGAGCAGTACTTC.

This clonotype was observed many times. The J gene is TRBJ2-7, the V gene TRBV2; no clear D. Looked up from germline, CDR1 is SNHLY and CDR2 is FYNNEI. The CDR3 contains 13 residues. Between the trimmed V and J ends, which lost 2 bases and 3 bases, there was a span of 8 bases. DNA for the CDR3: TGTGCCAGCAGTGAACAAGCGTACTACGAGCAGTACTTC. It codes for CASSEQAYYEQYF.

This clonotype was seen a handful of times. For the CDR3, the DNA is TGTGCCAGCAGTTACGCGACCGCTACCTCTGGAAACACCATATATTTT. Translating it yields CASSYATATSGNTIYF. The chain uses TRBV6-5 and TRBJ1-3; D gene unclear. CDR1 is MNHEY and CDR2 is SVGAGI in the germline V gene. V lost 2 bases and J 0 bases, leaving 11 bases between the germline ends. The CDR3 runs 16 residues.

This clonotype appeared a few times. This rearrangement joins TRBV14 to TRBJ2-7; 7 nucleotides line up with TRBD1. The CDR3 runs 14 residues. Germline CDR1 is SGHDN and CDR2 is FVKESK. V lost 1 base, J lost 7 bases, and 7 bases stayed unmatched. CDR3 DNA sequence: TGTGCCAGCAGCCAAGTAGGGGGCTATAGGGAGCAGTACTTC. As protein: CASSQVGGYREQYF.

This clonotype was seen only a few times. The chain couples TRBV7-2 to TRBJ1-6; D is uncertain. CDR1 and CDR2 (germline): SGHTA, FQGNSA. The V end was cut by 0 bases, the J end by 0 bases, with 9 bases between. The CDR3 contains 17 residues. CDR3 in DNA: TGTGCCAGCAGCTTAGCGGCGGGCAGCTCCTATAATTCACCCCTCCACTTT. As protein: CASSLAAGSSYNSPLHF.

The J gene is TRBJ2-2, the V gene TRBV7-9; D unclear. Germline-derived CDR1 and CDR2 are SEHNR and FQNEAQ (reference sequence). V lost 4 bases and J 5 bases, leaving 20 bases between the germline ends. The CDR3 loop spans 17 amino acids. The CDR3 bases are TGTGCCAGCAGCTCCAGGTCAGGTTCAGCCTGGACCGGGGAGCTGTTTTTT. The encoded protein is CASSSRSGSAWTGELFF.

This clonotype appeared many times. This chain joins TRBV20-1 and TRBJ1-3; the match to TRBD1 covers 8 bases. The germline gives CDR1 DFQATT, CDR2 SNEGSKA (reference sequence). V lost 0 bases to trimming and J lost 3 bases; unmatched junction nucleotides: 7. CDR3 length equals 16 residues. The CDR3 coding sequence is TGCAGTGCTAGAGAAGTCCAGGGGGCCGATGGAAACACCATATATTTT. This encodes CSAREVQGADGNTIYF.

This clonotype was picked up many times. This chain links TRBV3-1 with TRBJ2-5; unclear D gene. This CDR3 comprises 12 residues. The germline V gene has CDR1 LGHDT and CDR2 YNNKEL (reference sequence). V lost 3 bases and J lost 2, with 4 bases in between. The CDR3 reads CASSQLQETQYF. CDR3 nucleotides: TGTGCCAGCAGCCAGTTACAAGAGACCCAGTACTTC.

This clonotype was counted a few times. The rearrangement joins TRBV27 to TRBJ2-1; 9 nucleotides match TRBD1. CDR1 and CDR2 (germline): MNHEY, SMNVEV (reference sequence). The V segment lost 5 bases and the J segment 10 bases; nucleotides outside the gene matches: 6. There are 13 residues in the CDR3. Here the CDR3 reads CASSRTGGREQFF. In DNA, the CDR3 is TGTGCCAGCAGTCGAACAGGGGGCCGAGAGCAGTTCTTC.

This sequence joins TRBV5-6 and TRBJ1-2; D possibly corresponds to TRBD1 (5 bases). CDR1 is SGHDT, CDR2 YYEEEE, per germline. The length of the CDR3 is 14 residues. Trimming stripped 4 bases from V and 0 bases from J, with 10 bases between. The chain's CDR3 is CASSVGPSNYGYTF. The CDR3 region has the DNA TGTGCCAGCAGCGTGGGACCGTCTAACTATGGCTACACCTTC.

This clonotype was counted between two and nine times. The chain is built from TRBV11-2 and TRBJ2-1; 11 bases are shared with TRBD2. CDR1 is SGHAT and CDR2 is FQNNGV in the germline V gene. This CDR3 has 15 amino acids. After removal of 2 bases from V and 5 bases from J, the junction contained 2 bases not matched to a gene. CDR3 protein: CASSLLAGGHNEQFF. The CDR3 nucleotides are TGTGCCAGCAGCTTACTAGCGGGGGGCCACAATGAGCAGTTCTTC.

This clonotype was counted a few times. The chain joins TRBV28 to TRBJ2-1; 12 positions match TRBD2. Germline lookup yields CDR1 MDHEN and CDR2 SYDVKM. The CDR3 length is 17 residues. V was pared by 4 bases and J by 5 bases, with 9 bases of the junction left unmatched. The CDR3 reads CASSSTSGSLRDNEQFF. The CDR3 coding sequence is TGTGCCAGCAGTTCGACTAGCGGGAGTTTGAGGGACAATGAGCAGTTCTTC. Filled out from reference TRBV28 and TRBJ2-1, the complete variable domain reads DVKVTQSSRYLVKRTGEKVFLECVQDMDHENMFWYRQDPGLGLRLIYFSYDVKMKEKGDIPEGYSVSREKKERFSLILESASTNQTSMYLCASSSTSGSLRDNEQFFGPGTRLTVL.

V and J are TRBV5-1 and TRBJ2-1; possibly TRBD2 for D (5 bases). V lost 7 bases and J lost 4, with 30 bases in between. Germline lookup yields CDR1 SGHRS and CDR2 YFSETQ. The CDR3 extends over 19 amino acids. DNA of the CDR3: TGCGCCAGCGACGACCGAGCTTCGGGGAATCGGGTCTCTTACAATGAGCAGTTCTTC. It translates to CASDDRASGNRVSYNEQFF. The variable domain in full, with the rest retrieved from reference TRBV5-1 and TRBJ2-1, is KAGVTQTPRYLIKTRGQQVTLSCSPISGHRSVSWYQQTPGQGLQFLFEYFSETQRNKGNFPGRFSGRQFSNSRSEMNVSTLELGDSALYLCASDDRASGNRVSYNEQFFGPGTRLTVL.

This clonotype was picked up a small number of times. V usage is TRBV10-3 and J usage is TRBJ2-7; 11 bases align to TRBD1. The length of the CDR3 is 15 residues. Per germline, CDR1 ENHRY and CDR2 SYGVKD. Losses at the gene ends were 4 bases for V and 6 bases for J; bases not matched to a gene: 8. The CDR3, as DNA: TGTGCCATCAGTGGGACAGGGGGCAGCGCCTCCGAGCAGTACTTC. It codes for CAISGTGGSASEQYF.

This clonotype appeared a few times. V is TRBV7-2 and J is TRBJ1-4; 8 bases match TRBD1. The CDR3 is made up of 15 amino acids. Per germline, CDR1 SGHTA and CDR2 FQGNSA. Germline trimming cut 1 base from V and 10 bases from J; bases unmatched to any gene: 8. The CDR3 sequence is CASSLEDRDFGKLFF. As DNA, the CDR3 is TGTGCCAGCAGCTTAGAGGACAGGGACTTCGGAAAACTGTTTTTT.

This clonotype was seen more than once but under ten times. This CDR3 is CASRKQGLYEQYF. CDR3 nucleotide sequence: TGTGCCAGCAGAAAACAGGGTTTATACGAGCAGTACTTC. The chain recombines TRBV27 with TRBJ2-7, with TRBD1 as a possible D gene (6 bases). CDR1 and CDR2 (germline): MNHEY, SMNVEV (reference sequence). The CDR3 consists of 13 residues. V shed 6 bases and J shed 4 bases, with 13 bases lying between them.

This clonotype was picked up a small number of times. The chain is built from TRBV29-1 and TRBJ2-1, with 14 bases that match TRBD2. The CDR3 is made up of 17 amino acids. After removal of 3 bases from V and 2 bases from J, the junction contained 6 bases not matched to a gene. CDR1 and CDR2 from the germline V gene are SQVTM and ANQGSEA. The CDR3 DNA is TGCAGCGTTGATGGGACTAGCGGGGGCCAAACCTACAATGAGCAGTTCTTC. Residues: CSVDGTSGGQTYNEQFF.

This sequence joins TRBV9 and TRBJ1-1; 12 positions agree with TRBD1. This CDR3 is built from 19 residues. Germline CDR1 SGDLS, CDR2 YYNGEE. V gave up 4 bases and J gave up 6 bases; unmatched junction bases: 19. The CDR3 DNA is TGTGCCAGCAGCACCCACGCTCTCGGGACAGGGGGCCCCGAGGCTGAAGCTTTCTTT. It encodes CASSTHALGTGGPEAEAFF.

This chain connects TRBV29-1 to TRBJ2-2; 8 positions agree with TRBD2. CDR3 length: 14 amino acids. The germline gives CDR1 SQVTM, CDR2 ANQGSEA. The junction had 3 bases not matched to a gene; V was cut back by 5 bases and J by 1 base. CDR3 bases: TGCAGCGTTTTCCTAGCGGGGAACACCGGGGAGCTGTTTTTT. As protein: CSVFLAGNTGELFF.

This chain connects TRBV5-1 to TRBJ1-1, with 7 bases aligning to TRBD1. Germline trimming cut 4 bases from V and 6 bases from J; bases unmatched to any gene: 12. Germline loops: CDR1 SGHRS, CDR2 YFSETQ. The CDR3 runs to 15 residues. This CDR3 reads CASSTLRDRDAEAFF. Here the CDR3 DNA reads TGCGCCAGCAGCACTCTACGCGACAGGGACGCTGAAGCTTTCTTT.

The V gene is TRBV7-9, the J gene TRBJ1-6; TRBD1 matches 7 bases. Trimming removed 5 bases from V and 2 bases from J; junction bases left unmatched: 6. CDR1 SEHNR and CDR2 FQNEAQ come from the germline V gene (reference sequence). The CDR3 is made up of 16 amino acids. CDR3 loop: CASSLTGVPYNSPLHF. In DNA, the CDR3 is TGTGCCAGCAGCCTTACAGGGGTTCCCTATAATTCACCCCTCCACTTT.

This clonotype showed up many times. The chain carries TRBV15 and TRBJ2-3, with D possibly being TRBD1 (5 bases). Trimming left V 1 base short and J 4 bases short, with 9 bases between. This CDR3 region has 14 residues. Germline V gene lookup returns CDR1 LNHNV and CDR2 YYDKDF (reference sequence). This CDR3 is CATSRGGVADTQYF. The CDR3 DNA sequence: TGTGCCACCAGCAGAGGGGGCGTAGCAGATACGCAGTATTTT.

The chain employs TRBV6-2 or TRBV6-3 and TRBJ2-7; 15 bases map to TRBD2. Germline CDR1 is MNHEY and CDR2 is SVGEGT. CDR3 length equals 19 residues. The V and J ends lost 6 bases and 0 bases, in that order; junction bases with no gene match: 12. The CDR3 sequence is CASSRAPGTSGGRSYEQYF. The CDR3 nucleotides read TGTGCCAGCAGCCGTGCCCCCGGGACTAGCGGGGGGCGCTCCTACGAGCAGTACTTC.

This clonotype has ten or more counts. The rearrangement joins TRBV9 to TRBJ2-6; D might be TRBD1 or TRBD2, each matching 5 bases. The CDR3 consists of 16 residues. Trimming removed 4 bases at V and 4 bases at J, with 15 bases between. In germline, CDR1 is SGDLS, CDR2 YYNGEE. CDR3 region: CASSISGPGGANVLTF. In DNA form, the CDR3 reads TGTGCCAGCAGCATATCGGGGCCAGGCGGGGCCAACGTCCTGACTTTC.

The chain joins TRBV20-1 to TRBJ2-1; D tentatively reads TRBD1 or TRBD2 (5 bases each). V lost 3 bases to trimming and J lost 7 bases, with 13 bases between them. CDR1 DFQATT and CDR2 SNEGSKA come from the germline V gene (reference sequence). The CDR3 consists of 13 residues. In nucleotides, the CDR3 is TGCAGTGCTAGTCGGGACCCCCGGAATGAGCAGTTCTTC. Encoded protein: CSASRDPRNEQFF.